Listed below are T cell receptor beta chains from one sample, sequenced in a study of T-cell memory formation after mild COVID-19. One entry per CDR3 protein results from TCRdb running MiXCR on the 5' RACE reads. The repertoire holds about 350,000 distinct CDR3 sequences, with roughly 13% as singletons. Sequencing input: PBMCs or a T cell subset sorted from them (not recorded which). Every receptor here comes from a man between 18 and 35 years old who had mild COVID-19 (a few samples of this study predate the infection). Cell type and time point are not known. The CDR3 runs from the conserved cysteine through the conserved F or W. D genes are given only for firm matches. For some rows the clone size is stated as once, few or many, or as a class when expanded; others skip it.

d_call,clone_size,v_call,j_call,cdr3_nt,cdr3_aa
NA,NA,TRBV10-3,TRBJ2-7,TGTGCCATCAGTGGACGAGCGGATACACGCTACGAGCAGTACTTC,CAISGRADTRYEQYF
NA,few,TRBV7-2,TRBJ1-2,TGTGCCAGCAGCTGGACGGGGGGCTCTGGCTACACCTTC,CASSWTGGSGYTF
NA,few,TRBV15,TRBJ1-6,TGTGCCACCAGCAGACCGAGATCACCCCTCCACTTT,CATSRPRSPLHF
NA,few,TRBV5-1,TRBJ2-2,TGCGCCAGCAGCTTGAGCCGCGGGACCGCCTCCACCGGGGAGCTGTTTTTT,CASSLSRGTASTGELFF
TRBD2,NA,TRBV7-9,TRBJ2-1,TGTGCCAGCAGCTTAGCGGTAGCGGGGGGGCCTTACAATGAGCAGTTCTTC,CASSLAVAGGPYNEQFF
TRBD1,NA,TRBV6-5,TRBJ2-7,TGTGCCAGCAGTTACGGACAGGGGGCCTACGAGCAGTACTTC,CASSYGQGAYEQYF
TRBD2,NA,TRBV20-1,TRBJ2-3,TGCAGTGCTAGAGAAAGGGGGAGACTAGCGGGTTCAGATACGCAGTATTTT,CSARERGRLAGSDTQYF
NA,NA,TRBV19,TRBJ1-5,TGTGCCAGTAGTTCAATCGAGGGGCAGGGCCCGGAGCCCCAGCATTTT,CASSSIEGQGPEPQHF
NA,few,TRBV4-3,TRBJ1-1,TGCGCCAGCAGCCAAGATAAATATGAAGCTTTCTTT,CASSQDKYEAFF
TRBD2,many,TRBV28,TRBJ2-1,TGTGCCAGCACCTCCGGGGGGGGGTACAATGAGCAGTTCTTC,CASTSGGGYNEQFF
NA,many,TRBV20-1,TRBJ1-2,TGCAGTGCTAATGCATTTCAAAGGGGGGTGGGTGGCTACACCTTC,CSANAFQRGVGGYTF
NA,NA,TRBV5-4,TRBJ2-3,TGTGCCAGCAGCTTCGTGGCGTCACCTAGCACAGATACGCAGTATTTT,CASSFVASPSTDTQYF
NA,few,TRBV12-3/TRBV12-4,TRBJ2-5,TGTGCCAGCAGCTTCGATCGCCTCGGAGAGACCCAGTACTTC,CASSFDRLGETQYF
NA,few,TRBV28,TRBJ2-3,TGTGCCAGCAGTTTCTGGCAGGGGACAGATACGCAGTATTTT,CASSFWQGTDTQYF
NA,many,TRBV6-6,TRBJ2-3,TGTGCCAGCAGTTGGGCCGGGGGTAAGACAGATACGCAGTATTTT,CASSWAGGKTDTQYF
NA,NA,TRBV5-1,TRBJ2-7,TGCGCCAGCAGCATTAGCGAGCAGTACTTC,CASSISEQYF
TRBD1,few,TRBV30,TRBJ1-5,TGTGCCTGGAGTAGGACAGGTAGCAATCAGCCCCAGCATTTT,CAWSRTGSNQPQHF
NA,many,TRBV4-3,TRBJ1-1,TGCGCCAGCAGCCAAGAAGTATTAAAAGGAGCTGAAGCTTTCTTT,CASSQEVLKGAEAFF
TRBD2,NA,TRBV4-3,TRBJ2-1,TGCGCCAGCAGCCAAGGATCGGCGGGGGAACAGTTCTTC,CASSQGSAGEQFF
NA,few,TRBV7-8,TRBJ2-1,TGTGCCAGCAGCTTAGTAGGTAGGGCCAGCTCCTACAATGAGCAGTTCTTC,CASSLVGRASSYNEQFF
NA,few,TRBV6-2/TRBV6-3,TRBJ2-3,TGTGCCAGCGGGCAGGGATTCAGCACAGATACGCAGTATTTT,CASGQGFSTDTQYF
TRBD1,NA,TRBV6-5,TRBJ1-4,TGTGCCAGCAGCCGAGGACAGGTTTTCAGTGAAAAACTGTTTTTT,CASSRGQVFSEKLFF
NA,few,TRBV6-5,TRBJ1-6,TGTGCCAGCAGCCCTGAATCCTATAATTCACCCCTCCACTTT,CASSPESYNSPLHF
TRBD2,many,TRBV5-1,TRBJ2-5,TGCGCCAGCACCCCTAGCGGGGGGGGAATCGGAGAGACCCAGTACTTC,CASTPSGGGIGETQYF
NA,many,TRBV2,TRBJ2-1,TGTGCCAGCAGTGAATACAATGAGCAGTTCTTC,CASSEYNEQFF
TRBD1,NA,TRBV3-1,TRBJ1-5,TGTGCCAGTTCACAGGGGCCGGAGCAGCCCCAGCATTTT,CASSQGPEQPQHF
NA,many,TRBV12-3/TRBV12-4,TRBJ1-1,TGTGCCAGCAGTTTGGGGGGGGCGAACACTGAAGCTTTCTTT,CASSLGGANTEAFF
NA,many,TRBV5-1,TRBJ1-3,TGCGCCAGCAGCAGGGACTTCGTCGGAAACACCATATATTTT,CASSRDFVGNTIYF